This TCR beta chain is from a study of blood T cell repertoires in COVID-19. Study information: PBMCs, B-cell-depleted T cells, or T cells provided the cDNA or gDNA that made up the material.

In the original processing: From reference gene primer amplification, estimates of nucleated cell counts were derived. Sequenced by immunoSEQ multiplex PCR; TCRdb stores in-frame clones only, minus some. V and J calls and clone size follow that table, whereas D and trimming were derived from the DNA. The table includes about 240,000 clones, about four fifths detected once. V shed 3 bases, J shed 5 bases, and the junction held 7 bases outside the gene matches. This CDR3 is 15 amino acids long. Germline values: CDR1 ENHRY, CDR2 SYGVKD. Participant age was 18 to 89 years, and participants resided in approximately 25 US areas. Contact with a PCR-confirmed or clinician-diagnosed COVID-19 case occurred within 2 weeks of entry.

This receptor was taken from a woman aged 40 to 50 who had been exposed to COVID-19. This chain joins TRBV10-3 and TRBJ2-7, with TRBD1 matching 10 bases. The specimen was PBMCs or T cells enriched from blood (not recorded which). CDR3 region: CAISDGTGDVDEQYF. The CDR3 region has the DNA TGTGCCATCAGTGATGGGACAGGGGATGTCGACGAGCAGTACTTC.